This T cell receptor (beta chain) was recorded in a study of T-cell reconstitution after alpha-beta-depleted transplantation in children. This clonotype has at least ten counts. The length of the CDR3 is 12 residues. V was shortened by 6 bases and J by 0 bases, with 6 bases between the two germline ends. Germline CDR1 and CDR2: MNHEY and SVGEGT. Unique molecular identifiers were used to barcode this TCRbeta library. TCRdb passed the PCR reads through MiXCR, listing each CDR3 protein once. The table includes 83,000 or so distinct CDR3 sequences, about 8% detected once. This specimen was PBMCs from the stem cell graft donor, taken from the stem cell graft. The chain recombines TRBV6-2 or TRBV6-3 with TRBJ2-7, with D hard to call. The origin of this receptor is a human donor who donated a stem cell graft to a child with congenital amegakaryocytic thrombocytopenia. The CDR3 reads CASRYPSYEQYF. The CDR3 DNA sequence: TGTGCCAGCAGATACCCCTCCTACGAGCAGTACTTC.